Listed below are T cell receptor beta chains from one sample, sequenced in a study of blood T cell repertoires in COVID-19. Sequenced by immunoSEQ multiplex PCR; TCRdb stores in-frame clones only, minus some. The sample has 240,000 or so clones, 75% to 90% seen once. Sequencing was done on a sample of PBMCs or T cells enriched from blood (not recorded which). These receptors came from a woman aged 40-49 years with acute COVID-19. Each CDR3 is given with its conserved first and last residue. The D gene is left open where the match is weak. Clone size appears in some rows only: once, few, many, or a class for an expanded clone.

d_gene	abundance	v_gene	j_gene	CDR3nt	CDR3aa
-	-	TRBV24-1	TRBJ2-2	TGTGCCACTCGGGATTCGAACACCGGGGAGCTGTTTTTT	CATRDSNTGELFF
-	-	TRBV28	TRBJ2-7	TGTGCCAGCACCCCGACTGATTCCTACGAGCAGTACTTC	CASTPTDSYEQYF
-	-	TRBV3-1/TRBV3-2	TRBJ2-2	TGTGCCAGCAGCGCGGACATTCTAACCGGGGAGCTGTTTTTT	CASSADILTGELFF
TRBD2	-	TRBV4-1	TRBJ2-1	TGCGCCAGCAGCCAAGATGAGCGACTAGCGGAGTACAATGAGCAGTTCTTC	CASSQDERLAEYNEQFF
-	once	TRBV30	TRBJ2-7	TGTGCCTGGAGTGCGACCTCTCCGGGGTACGAGCAGTACTTC	CAWSATSPGYEQYF
-	-	TRBV10-1	TRBJ1-2	TGCGCCAGCAGTGAGTCGACGTCGGGGGTTTGTGGCTACACCTTC	CASSESTSGVCGYTF
TRBD2	-	TRBV29-1	TRBJ2-3	TGCAGCGTTGAGACTAGCGGGAGTGGTACGCAGTATTTT	CSVETSGSGTQYF
TRBD1	few	TRBV6-1	TRBJ2-1	TGTGCCAGCAGTGAAGGGACAGGGATCCGCAATGAGCAGTTCTTC	CASSEGTGIRNEQFF
-	-	TRBV5-1	TRBJ2-2	TGCGCCAGCAGCTTGGCTAGCACGAACACCGGGGAGCTGTTTTTT	CASSLASTNTGELFF
TRBD2	once	TRBV7-6	TRBJ2-3	TGTGCCAGCAGCCCACCCGGGAGCGGGAGTGGTAGCACAGATACGCAGTATTTT	CASSPPGSGSGSTDTQYF
-	-	TRBV6-5	TRBJ1-5	TGTGCCAGCTCGGCAGGGGATCGTCATCAGCCCCAGCATTTT	CASSAGDRHQPQHF
TRBD1	-	TRBV11-2	TRBJ2-7	TGTGCCAGCAGCTCGAAGGGACAGGGGGTCTACGAGCAGTACTTC	CASSSKGQGVYEQYF
TRBD1	-	TRBV19	TRBJ2-5	TGTGCCAGTAGTATGGCAGGGGGCGTGGAGACCCAGTACTTC	CASSMAGGVETQYF
-	-	TRBV25-1	TRBJ2-4	TGTGCCAGCAGTGAATCTGACATAGAGAGGGACATTCAGTACTTC	CASSESDIERDIQYF
TRBD1	-	TRBV9	TRBJ2-7	TGTGCCAGCAGCGTTTCGACAGGGGGTCCCAACGAGCAGTACTTC	CASSVSTGGPNEQYF
TRBD1	-	TRBV19	TRBJ1-2	TGTGCCAGCCGGGACAGTTACTATGGCTACACCTTC	CASRDSYYGYTF
-	-	TRBV11-2	TRBJ2-6	TGTGCCAGCACCCCTATCGGTGGGGCCAACGTCCTGACTTTC	CASTPIGGANVLTF